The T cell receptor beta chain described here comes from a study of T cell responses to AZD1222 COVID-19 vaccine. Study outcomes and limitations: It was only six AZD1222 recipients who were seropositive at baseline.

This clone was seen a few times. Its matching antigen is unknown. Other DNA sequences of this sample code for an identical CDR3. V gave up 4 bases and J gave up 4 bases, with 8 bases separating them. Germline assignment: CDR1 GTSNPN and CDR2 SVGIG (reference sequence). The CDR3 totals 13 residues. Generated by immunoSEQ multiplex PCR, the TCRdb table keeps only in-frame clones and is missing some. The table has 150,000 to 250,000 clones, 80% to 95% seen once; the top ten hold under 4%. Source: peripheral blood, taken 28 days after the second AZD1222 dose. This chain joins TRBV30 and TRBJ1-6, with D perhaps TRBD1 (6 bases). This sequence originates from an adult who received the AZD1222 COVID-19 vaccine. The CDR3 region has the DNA TGTGCCTGGACTGGACAGTATAATTCACCCCTCCACTTT. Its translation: CAWTGQYNSPLHF. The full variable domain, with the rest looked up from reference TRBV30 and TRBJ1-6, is SQTIHQWPATLVQPVGSPLSLECTVEGTSNPNLYWYRQAAGRGLQLLFYSVGIGQISSEVPQNLSASRPQDRQFILSSKKLLLSDSGFYLCAWTGQYNSPLHFGNGTRLTVT.